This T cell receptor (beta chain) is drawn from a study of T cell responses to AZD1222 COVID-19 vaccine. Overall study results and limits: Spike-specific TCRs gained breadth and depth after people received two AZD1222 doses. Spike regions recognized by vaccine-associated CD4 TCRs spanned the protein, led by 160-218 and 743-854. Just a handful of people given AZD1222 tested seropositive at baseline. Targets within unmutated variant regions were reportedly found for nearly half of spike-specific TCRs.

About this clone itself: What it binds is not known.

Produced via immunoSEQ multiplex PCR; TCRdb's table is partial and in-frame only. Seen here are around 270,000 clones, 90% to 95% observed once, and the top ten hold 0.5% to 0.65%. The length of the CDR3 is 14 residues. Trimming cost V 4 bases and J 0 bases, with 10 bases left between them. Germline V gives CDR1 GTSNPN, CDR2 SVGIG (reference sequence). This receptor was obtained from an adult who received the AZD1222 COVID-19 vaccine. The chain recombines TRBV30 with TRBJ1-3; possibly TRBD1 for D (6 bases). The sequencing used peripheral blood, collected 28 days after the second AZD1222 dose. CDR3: CAWKGDLSGNTIYF. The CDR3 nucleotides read TGTGCCTGGAAGGGGGACCTCTCTGGAAACACCATATATTTT.